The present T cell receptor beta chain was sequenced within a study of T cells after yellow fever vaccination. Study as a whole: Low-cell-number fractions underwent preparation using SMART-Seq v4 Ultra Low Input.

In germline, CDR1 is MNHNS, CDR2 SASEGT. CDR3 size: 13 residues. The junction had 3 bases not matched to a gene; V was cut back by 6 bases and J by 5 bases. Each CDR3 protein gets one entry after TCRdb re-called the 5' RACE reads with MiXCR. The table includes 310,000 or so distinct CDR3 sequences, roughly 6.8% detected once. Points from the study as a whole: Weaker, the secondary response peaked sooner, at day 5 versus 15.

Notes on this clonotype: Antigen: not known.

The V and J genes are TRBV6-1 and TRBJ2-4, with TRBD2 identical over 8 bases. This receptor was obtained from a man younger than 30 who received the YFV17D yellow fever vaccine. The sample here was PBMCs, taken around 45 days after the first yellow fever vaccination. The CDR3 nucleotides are TGTGCCAGCAGGGGACTAGACCAAAACATTCAGTACTTC. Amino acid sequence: CASRGLDQNIQYF.